One sample yielded the 7 T cell receptor beta chains listed below, sequenced in a study of T cells in Graves' hyperthyroidism and ophthalmopathy. From RNA transcripts, TCR beta CDR3 regions were amplified. HTBI primers were the set used in a first-round RT-PCR of the TCR CDR3. MiXCR, applied by TCRdb to the multiplex PCR reads, yields one record per CDR3 protein. The table shows hundreds of thousands of distinct CDR3 sequences, with around a sixth occurring only once. Sequences were obtained from blood. These receptors originate from a woman aged 50 to 60 with Graves' hyperthyroidism that later progressed to Graves' ophthalmopathy.

In its sample, this clonotype was seen a few times. The V and J genes are TRBV5-4 and TRBJ2-3; D is unclear. CDR1 and CDR2 from the germline V gene are SGHNT and YYREEE (reference sequence). V lost 0 bases to trimming and J lost 0 bases, with 8 bases between them. The CDR3 is made up of 15 amino acids. Written as DNA, the CDR3 is TGTGCCAGCAGCTTGGAGGTTTCTAGCACAGATACGCAGTATTTT. Its protein product is CASSLEVSSTDTQYF.

This clonotype was detected only a few times. This chain links TRBV11-2 with TRBJ2-3; weak D call: TRBD1 (5 bases). CDR1 is SGHAT and CDR2 is FQNNGV in the germline V gene. The CDR3 is 21 residues long. V lost 0 bases, J lost 1 base, and 26 bases lay in between. CDR3 loop: CASSLEGVAGPKAKRTDTQYF. The CDR3 DNA reads TGTGCCAGCAGCTTAGAAGGGGTGGCAGGGCCTAAGGCGAAGCGCACAGATACGCAGTATTTT.

This clonotype occurred many times. The chain employs TRBV7-9 and TRBJ2-5; D remains ambiguous. From germline, CDR1 is SEHNR and CDR2 FQNEAQ (reference sequence). The CDR3 sequence is 13 residues long. The ends were cut back, 5 bases at V and 1 base at J, with 8 bases in the middle. The CDR3 is CASSLNFQETQYF. In DNA, the CDR3 is TGTGCCAGCAGCCTCAACTTCCAAGAGACCCAGTACTTC.

The table lists this clonotype with many counts. The rearrangement links TRBV20-1 to TRBJ2-2; 8 positions match TRBD1. With 3 bases clipped from V and 0 bases from J, the junction kept 0 bases outside the gene matches. The CDR3 runs to 14 residues. In germline, CDR1 is DFQATT, CDR2 SNEGSKA (reference sequence). CDR3 protein: CSARGQANTGELFF. The DNA for the CDR3 is TGCAGTGCTAGGGGACAGGCGAACACCGGGGAGCTGTTTTTT.

The chain uses TRBV7-9 and TRBJ2-2; TRBD1 aligns across 8 bases. The ends lost 5 bases at V and 1 base at J; junction bases unmatched: 6. CDR1 is SEHNR and CDR2 is FQNEAQ in the germline V gene (reference sequence). CDR3 length: 16 amino acids. The CDR3 DNA reads as TGTGCCAGCAGCCCCCAGGGGGCTATGAACACCGGGGAGCTGTTTTTT. It codes for CASSPQGAMNTGELFF.

V usage is TRBV25-1 and J usage is TRBJ2-5, with 9 bases matching TRBD1. The CDR3 sequence is 13 residues long. V was pared by 10 bases and J by 5 bases, with 8 bases of the junction left unmatched. CDR1 is MGHDK and CDR2 is SYGVNS in the germline V gene. This CDR3 is CATTQGARETQYF. CDR3 DNA: TGTGCCACCACACAGGGGGCCCGGGAGACCCAGTACTTC.

This clonotype was picked up a small number of times. CDR3 residues: CASSFQGKQPQHF. The CDR3 bases are TGTGCCAGCTCATTCCAGGGTAAACAGCCCCAGCATTTT. This chain links TRBV18 with TRBJ1-5; TRBD1 is a possible D gene (5 bases). With 5 bases removed from V and 7 bases from J, the gap between germline ends came to 12 bases. CDR1 is KGHSH, CDR2 LQKENI, per germline. This CDR3 contains 13 residues.